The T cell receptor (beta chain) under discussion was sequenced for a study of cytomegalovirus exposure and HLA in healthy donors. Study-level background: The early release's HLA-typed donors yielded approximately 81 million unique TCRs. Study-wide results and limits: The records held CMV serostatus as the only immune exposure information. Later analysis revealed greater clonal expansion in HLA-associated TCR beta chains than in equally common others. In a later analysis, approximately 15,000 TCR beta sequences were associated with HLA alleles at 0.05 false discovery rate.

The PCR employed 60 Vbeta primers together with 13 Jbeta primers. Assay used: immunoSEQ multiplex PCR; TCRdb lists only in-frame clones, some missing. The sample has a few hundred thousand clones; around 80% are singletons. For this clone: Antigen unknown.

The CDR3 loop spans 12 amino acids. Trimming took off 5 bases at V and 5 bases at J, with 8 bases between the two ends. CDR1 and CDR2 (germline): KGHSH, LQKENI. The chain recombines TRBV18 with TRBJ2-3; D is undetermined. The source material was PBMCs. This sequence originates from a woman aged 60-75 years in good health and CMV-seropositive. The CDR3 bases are TGTGCCAGCTCAGGCACGGGAGATACGCAGTATTTT. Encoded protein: CASSGTGDTQYF.